Below, 29 T cell receptor beta chains from the same sample are listed, as sequenced in a study of technical replicates of blood from a handful of donors (dated by TCRdb to 2016 to 2017). The library was obtained by the immunoSEQ multiplex PCR assay. As stored in TCRdb, this immuneACCESS dataset retains in-frame rearrangements with V and J assigned. A fraction of the clones does not appear; measured against another copy, unresolved V genes explain less than half of the discrepancy, and the remainder lacks a known reason. Across this sample there are 87,000 or so clones, with about 90% seen only once. More than 0.25% of the sample goes to the ten largest clones. Specimen: T cells isolated from PBMCs. The receptors were gathered from a human donor in good health.

In nucleotides, the CDR3 is TGCGCCAGCAGCTTGGCCACTAGCGGCCTAACAGATACGCAGTATTTT. Encoded protein: CASSLATSGLTDTQYF. The genes are TRBV5-1 and TRBJ2-3; TRBD2 matches at 8 bases. The CDR3 runs 16 residues. Per germline, CDR1 SGHRS and CDR2 YFSETQ. Trimming removed 0 bases from V and 3 bases from J; junction bases left unmatched: 6.

The V and J genes are TRBV19 and TRBJ2-7, with 10 nucleotides matching TRBD1. CDR3 length: 13 residues. CDR1 and CDR2 from the germline V gene are LNHDA and SQIVND (reference sequence). V lost 6 bases, J lost 6 bases, and 5 bases stayed unmatched. The CDR3 region has the DNA TGTGCCAGTAGGGGGACAGGGGCTGCCGAGCAGTACTTC. Translated, it gives CASRGTGAAEQYF.

A few counts support this clone. The chain links TRBV6-1 to TRBJ1-2; a weak D match, TRBD1 (5 bases). V lost 7 bases to trimming and J lost 2 bases, with 11 bases between them. The CDR3 is 13 amino acids. CDR1 is MNHNS, CDR2 SASEGT, per germline. CDR3 sequence (DNA): TGTGCCAGCAACCGACGGGGGAACTATGGCTACACCTTC. Its protein is CASNRRGNYGYTF.

This clone was counted a single time. The chain recombines TRBV4-1 with TRBJ2-1, with a weak D call TRBD2 (6 bases). CDR1 is MGHRA and CDR2 is YSYEKL in the germline V gene. Between the trimmed V and J ends, which lost 3 bases and 6 bases, there was a span of 12 bases. The length of the CDR3 is 14 residues. In nucleotides, the CDR3 is TGCGCCAGCAGCCATTGGGGGGAAGCCAATGAGCAGTTCTTC. Its protein product is CASSHWGEANEQFF.

The gene calls are TRBV5-1 and TRBJ1-1; 9 nucleotides line up with TRBD1. Germline lookup yields CDR1 SGHRS and CDR2 YFSETQ. The V segment lost 4 bases and the J segment 1 base; nucleotides outside the gene matches: 11. The CDR3 is 17 residues long. CDR3 nucleotide sequence: TGCGCCAGCAGCGGAACAGGGGGCCAGTCTGGGAACACTGAAGCTTTCTTT. It is translated as CASSGTGGQSGNTEAFF. Supplemented by reference TRBV5-1 and TRBJ1-1, the full variable domain reads KAGVTQTPRYLIKTRGQQVTLSCSPISGHRSVSWYQQTPGQGLQFLFEYFSETQRNKGNFPGRFSGRQFSNSRSEMNVSTLELGDSALYLCASSGTGGQSGNTEAFFGQGTRLTVV.

This chain uses TRBV2 with TRBJ2-3; tentative D call: TRBD1 (5 bases). V shed 6 bases and J shed 2 bases, with 12 bases lying between them. Germline V gene lookup returns CDR1 SNHLY and CDR2 FYNNEI. This CDR3 is built from 14 residues. CDR3 coding DNA: TGTGCCAGCAGAAGGACACTCCTCACAGATACGCAGTATTTT. It is translated as CASRRTLLTDTQYF.

V gene TRBV18 combines with J gene TRBJ1-1; D perhaps matches TRBD1 (6 bases). The CDR3 extends over 15 amino acids. V was trimmed by 0 bases and J by 2 bases, leaving 10 bases between them. CDR1 KGHSH and CDR2 LQKENI come from the germline V gene. As DNA, the CDR3 is TGTGCCAGCTCACCACCGCAGGGGTATAACACTGAAGCTTTCTTT. This translates into CASSPPQGYNTEAFF.

This sequence joins TRBV14 and TRBJ2-3; 7 nucleotides match TRBD2. Germline loops: CDR1 SGHDN, CDR2 FVKESK. CDR3 length equals 16 residues. The trim removed 1 base at V and 5 bases at J, leaving 9 bases unmatched. The CDR3 sequence: CASSQGLAIAIDTQYF. The CDR3 DNA reads as TGTGCCAGCAGCCAAGGACTAGCTATAGCTATAGATACGCAGTATTTT.

The V gene is TRBV30, the J gene TRBJ1-3; 7 bases map to TRBD1. Germline trimming cut 0 bases from V and 0 bases from J; bases unmatched to any gene: 5. From germline, CDR1 is GTSNPN and CDR2 SVGIG (reference sequence). The length of the CDR3 is 16 residues. CDR3 in amino acids: CAWSVLQGSSGNTIYF. The CDR3 DNA reads as TGTGCCTGGAGTGTACTACAGGGGAGCTCTGGAAACACCATATATTTT.

The CDR3 loop is CASARGARNGELFF. Written as DNA, the CDR3 is TGTGCCAGCGCCCGGGGGGCCCGAAACGGGGAGCTGTTTTTT. This rearrangement joins TRBV2 to TRBJ2-2; possibly TRBD2 for D (7 bases). Germline-derived CDR1 and CDR2 are SNHLY and FYNNEI. V dropped 8 bases and J dropped 7 bases, with 17 bases sitting between them. This CDR3 is 14 amino acids long.

The genes are TRBV29-1 and TRBJ2-1; TRBD1 matches 7 bases. The CDR3 is made up of 15 amino acids. Germline-derived CDR1 and CDR2 are SQVTM and ANQGSEA. The V gene end was trimmed by 2 bases and the J gene end by 1 base; junction bases not matched to a gene: 5. This chain's CDR3 is CSVEQGERSYNEQFF. Written as DNA, the CDR3 is TGCAGCGTTGAACAGGGGGAGAGGTCCTACAATGAGCAGTTCTTC.

The chain has TRBV27 and TRBJ2-7; tentative D call: TRBD1 (5 bases). V was trimmed by 7 bases and J by 3 bases, leaving 22 bases between them. Germline CDR1 is MNHEY and CDR2 is SMNVEV (reference sequence). This CDR3 contains 16 residues. Here the CDR3 DNA reads TGTGCCAGCATCAACCACCCAGGGTTATCGGACTACGAGCAGTACTTC. This translates into CASINHPGLSDYEQYF.

The chain carries TRBV19 and TRBJ2-7, with TRBD1 identical over 8 bases. Germline loops: CDR1 LNHDA, CDR2 SQIVND (reference sequence). The CDR3 is 15 residues long. With V trimmed by 8 bases and J by 4 bases, 13 bases remained unmatched. The CDR3 DNA follows: TGTGCCAGTGCACAGGGGGGCCCGGGTTTTTACGAGCAGTACTTC. This gives the protein CASAQGGPGFYEQYF. The whole variable domain, remainder taken from reference TRBV19 and TRBJ2-7, is DGGITQSPKYLFRKEGQNVTLSCEQNLNHDAMYWYRQDPGQGLRLIYYSQIVNDFQKGDIAEGYSVSREKKESFPLTVTSAQKNPTAFYLCASAQGGPGFYEQYFGPGTRLTVT.

V gene TRBV19 combines with J gene TRBJ2-7, with D possibly being TRBD1 (5 bases). V was cut by 10 bases and J by 5 bases, with 21 bases left in between. Looked up from germline, CDR1 is LNHDA and CDR2 is SQIVND (reference sequence). This CDR3 spans 14 amino acids. The CDR3 DNA sequence: TGTGCCACCCAGGGAACTCCCTACGACAACGAGCAGTACTTC. Translation gives CATQGTPYDNEQYF.

The chain couples TRBV7-2 to TRBJ1-1; D not certain. Trimming left V 0 bases short and J 0 bases short, with 8 bases between. Per germline, CDR1 SGHTA and CDR2 FQGNSA. This CDR3 region has 15 residues. CDR3 sequence: CASSLAQFLNTEAFF. The CDR3 DNA reads TGTGCCAGCAGCTTAGCCCAGTTTCTGAACACTGAAGCTTTCTTT.

The chain employs TRBV7-9 and TRBJ2-7; TRBD1 might be the D (6 bases). The CDR3 is made up of 13 amino acids. The V gene lost 8 bases and the J gene lost 0 bases, with 11 bases spanning the gap. CDR1 and CDR2 (germline): SEHNR, FQNEAQ (reference sequence). This chain's CDR3 is CASARDNSYEQYF. For the CDR3, the DNA is TGTGCCAGCGCTCGGGACAACTCCTACGAGCAGTACTTC.

V gene TRBV27 combines with J gene TRBJ1-6; TRBD1 is a possible D gene (6 bases). V dropped 2 bases and J dropped 7 bases, with 9 bases sitting between them. The CDR3 runs 14 residues. Germline V gene data show CDR1 as MNHEY and CDR2 as SMNVEV (reference sequence). The chain's CDR3 is CASSLGQGNSPLHF. CDR3 nucleotides: TGTGCCAGCAGTTTAGGGCAGGGGAATTCACCCCTCCACTTT.

The genes are TRBV5-4 and TRBJ2-7, with TRBD2 identical over 12 bases. The germline V gene encodes CDR1 SGHNT and CDR2 YYREEE (reference sequence). Germline trimming cut 2 bases from V and 2 bases from J; bases unmatched to any gene: 2. CDR3 length: 15 residues. The CDR3 here is CASSFGLAGTYEQYF. The CDR3 DNA is TGTGCCAGCAGCTTCGGACTAGCGGGAACCTACGAGCAGTACTTC.

V and J are TRBV19 and TRBJ2-3; 8 bases align to TRBD2. The germline gives CDR1 LNHDA, CDR2 SQIVND (reference sequence). Trimming removed 11 bases from V and 4 bases from J; junction bases left unmatched: 14. The CDR3 length is 15 residues. The CDR3 spells CALGPGGAVPDTQYF. CDR3 in DNA: TGTGCCCTAGGACCCGGGGGGGCAGTCCCAGATACGCAGTATTTT.

This clone appeared a single time. The chain combines TRBV7-9 with TRBJ2-7; perhaps TRBD2 as D (5 bases). The CDR3 has 13 amino acids. From germline, CDR1 is SEHNR and CDR2 FQNEAQ (reference sequence). V lost 8 bases, J lost 4 bases, and 15 bases lay in between. The CDR3 protein is CASGGSKLYEQYF. CDR3 nucleotide sequence: TGTGCCAGCGGAGGATCTAAGCTTTACGAGCAGTACTTC.

V gene TRBV14 combines with J gene TRBJ1-1; no reliable D call. V was shortened by 6 bases and J by 2 bases, with 10 bases between the two germline ends. Germline V CDR1 and CDR2: SGHDN, FVKESK. The CDR3 sequence is 13 residues long. In DNA form, the CDR3 reads TGTGCCAGCAGTCCGTACTCTAACACTGAAGCTTTCTTT. Translation gives CASSPYSNTEAFF.

The rearrangement links TRBV5-1 to TRBJ2-5; no clear D. Germline CDR1 and CDR2: SGHRS and YFSETQ. CDR3 size: 12 residues. V shed 2 bases and J shed 9 bases, with 11 bases lying between them. The CDR3 here is CASSFPEASQYF. The CDR3 nucleotides are TGCGCCAGCAGCTTCCCCGAGGCCTCCCAGTACTTC.

In this sample, this clone turned up once. V and J are TRBV27 and TRBJ1-5; 9 bases align to TRBD1. The CDR3 has 20 residues. V lost 6 bases, J lost 0 bases, and 18 bases stayed unmatched. Germline CDR1 is MNHEY and CDR2 is SMNVEV (reference sequence). As DNA, the CDR3 is TGTGCCAGCAGCCGTCGACCCCGGGACAGGGTGCTTTATAGCAATCAGCCCCAGCATTTT. It specifies CASSRRPRDRVLYSNQPQHF.

V gene TRBV27 combines with J gene TRBJ2-7, with D hard to call. The CDR3 spans 13 residues. The germline V gene has CDR1 MNHEY and CDR2 SMNVEV (reference sequence). Between the trimmed V and J ends, which lost 1 base and 3 bases, there was a span of 7 bases. The CDR3 bases are TGTGCCAGCAGTTTATACAGAAACTACGAGCAGTACTTC. Protein sequence: CASSLYRNYEQYF.

The rearrangement links TRBV27 to TRBJ2-1; 8 bases align to TRBD2. J lost 3 bases, V lost 4 bases, and 17 bases had no gene match. CDR1 is MNHEY and CDR2 is SMNVEV in the germline V gene (reference sequence). The CDR3 runs to 19 residues. Here the CDR3 DNA reads TGTGCCAGCAGTTCAACCCCCCCTTTTACTAGCGGAGTCTACAATGAGCAGTTCTTC. This encodes CASSSTPPFTSGVYNEQFF.

The rearrangement links TRBV28 to TRBJ1-2; TRBD1 aligns across 8 bases. There are 16 residues in the CDR3. V trimming: 4 bases; J trimming: 8 bases; junction bases outside the gene matches: 15. The germline V gene has CDR1 MDHEN and CDR2 SYDVKM. CDR3 in amino acids: CASSSFGTGPGRGYTF. Written as DNA, the CDR3 is TGTGCCAGCAGTTCATTCGGGACAGGCCCGGGCAGGGGCTACACCTTC.

This chain joins TRBV27 and TRBJ1-1; the match to TRBD1 covers 8 bases. Trimming at V came to 4 bases and at J to 1 base, leaving 5 bases not matched to a gene. Per germline, CDR1 MNHEY and CDR2 SMNVEV (reference sequence). The CDR3 spans 15 residues. The CDR3 nucleotides read TGTGCCAGCAGTTCCGCACAGGGGGGGAACACTGAAGCTTTCTTT. It codes for CASSSAQGGNTEAFF.

V usage is TRBV7-9 and J usage is TRBJ1-1; possibly TRBD1 for D (6 bases). Trimming took off 1 base at V and 4 bases at J, with 16 bases between the two ends. The V gene's germline CDR1 is SEHNR and CDR2 FQNEAQ (reference sequence). This CDR3 contains 16 residues. The CDR3 region is CASSLGRGAGGTEAFF. The CDR3 DNA follows: TGTGCCAGCAGCTTAGGTCGGGGGGCCGGGGGCACTGAAGCTTTCTTT.

This chain links TRBV7-6 with TRBJ1-1; D not certain. Trimming removed 6 bases at V and 0 bases at J, with 17 bases between. Germline CDR1 reads SGHVS; CDR2 reads FNYEAQ. The CDR3 covers 16 residues. CDR3 in DNA: TGTGCCAGCAGGTCTTCCCTAACTGACATGAACACTGAAGCTTTCTTT. Residues: CASRSSLTDMNTEAFF.